These 6 T cell receptor beta chains originate from one sample sequenced in a study of blood T cell repertoires in COVID-19. Assay used: immunoSEQ multiplex PCR; TCRdb lists only in-frame clones, some missing. The table lists some 510,000 clones, roughly 90% of them singletons, with about 2% in the top ten. The specimen sequenced was PBMCs or T cells enriched from blood (not recorded which). The receptors come from a woman in her forties who had recovered from COVID-19.

The gene calls are TRBV2 and TRBJ1-5; 7 bases match TRBD1. V lost 3 bases and J lost 7; bases outside the gene matches: 6. The CDR3 spans 14 residues. From germline, CDR1 is SNHLY and CDR2 FYNNEI. CDR3 in amino acids: CASSDWQGDQPQHF. CDR3 coding DNA: TGTGCCAGCAGTGACTGGCAGGGGGACCAGCCCCAGCATTTT.

V and J are TRBV11-3 and TRBJ1-1; possible D gene TRBD1, 5 bases. CDR1 is SGHNT and CDR2 is YENEEA in the germline V gene. Trimming pared 5 bases from V and 5 bases from J, leaving 18 bases between. There are 15 residues in the CDR3. The CDR3 DNA is TGTGCCAGCAGCCCTAGCCGCAGGGAGGAAACTGAAGCTTTCTTT. It yields the protein CASSPSRREETEAFF.

This clone was seen once. The CDR3 DNA reads as TGTGCCATCAGTGAGTCTCAGGATTCACCCCTCCACTTT. Translated, it gives CAISESQDSPLHF. The chain uses TRBV10-3 and TRBJ1-6; no firm D call. Germline CDR1 reads ENHRY; CDR2 reads SYGVKD. This CDR3 has 13 residues. V gave up 0 bases and J gave up 8 bases, with 5 bases separating them.

Of note for this clone: One junction end disagrees with the germline gene, perhaps due to a read error. The J gene is TRBJ1-2, the V gene TRBV15; D gene unclear. This CDR3 region has 16 residues. CDR1 and CDR2 from the germline V gene are LNHNV and YYDKDF (reference sequence). CDR3 sequence reads: CATNRAPQIPVYGYTF. CDR3 bases: TGTGCCACCAACAGAGCCCCACAGATCCCGGTCTATGGCTACACCTTC.

The chain uses TRBV5-6 and TRBJ2-2, with D tentatively TRBD1 (6 bases). CDR1 and CDR2 from the germline V gene are SGHDT and YYEEEE. CDR3 length equals 18 residues. The V end lost 0 bases, the J end lost 2 bases, and 17 bases lay between the germline ends. The CDR3 reads CASSLEPRTDENTGELFF. The CDR3 nucleotides read TGTGCCAGCAGCTTGGAACCGAGGACAGACGAAAACACCGGGGAGCTGTTTTTT.

The CDR3 DNA sequence: TGTGCCAGCAGCCCCTGGCCCCCTTACGATACGCAGTATTTT. This translates into CASSPWPPYDTQYF. J is TRBJ2-3 and V is TRBV7-9; D is unclear. V gave up 5 bases and J gave up 6 bases, with 15 bases separating them. Germline lookup yields CDR1 SEHNR and CDR2 FQNEAQ (reference sequence). The CDR3 extends over 14 amino acids.